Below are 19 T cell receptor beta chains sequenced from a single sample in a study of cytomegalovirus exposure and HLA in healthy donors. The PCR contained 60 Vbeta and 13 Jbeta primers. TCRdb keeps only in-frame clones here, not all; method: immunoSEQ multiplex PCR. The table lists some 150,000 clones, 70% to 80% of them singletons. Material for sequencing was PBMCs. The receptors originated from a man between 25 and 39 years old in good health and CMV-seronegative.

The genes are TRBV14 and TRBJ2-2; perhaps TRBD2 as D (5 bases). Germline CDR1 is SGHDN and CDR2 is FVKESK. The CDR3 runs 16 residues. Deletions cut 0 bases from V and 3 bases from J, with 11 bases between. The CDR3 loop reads CASSQDRAGYTGELFF. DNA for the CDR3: TGTGCCAGCAGCCAAGATAGGGCGGGTTACACCGGGGAGCTGTTTTTT.

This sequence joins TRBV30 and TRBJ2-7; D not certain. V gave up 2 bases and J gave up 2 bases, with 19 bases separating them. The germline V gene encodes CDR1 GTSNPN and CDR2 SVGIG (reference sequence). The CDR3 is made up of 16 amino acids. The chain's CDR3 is CAWSPMAYGPAYEQYF. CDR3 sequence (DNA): TGTGCCTGGAGTCCCATGGCATATGGGCCTGCCTACGAGCAGTACTTC. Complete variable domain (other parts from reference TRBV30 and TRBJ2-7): SQTIHQWPATLVQPVGSPLSLECTVEGTSNPNLYWYRQAAGRGLQLLFYSVGIGQISSEVPQNLSASRPQDRQFILSSKKLLLSDSGFYLCAWSPMAYGPAYEQYFGPGTRLTVT.

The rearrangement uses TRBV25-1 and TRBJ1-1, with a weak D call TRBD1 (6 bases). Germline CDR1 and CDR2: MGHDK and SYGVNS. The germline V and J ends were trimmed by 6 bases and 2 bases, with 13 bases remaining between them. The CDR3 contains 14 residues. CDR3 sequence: CASRETGINTEAFF. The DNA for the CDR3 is TGTGCCAGCAGGGAAACAGGGATAAACACTGAAGCTTTCTTT.

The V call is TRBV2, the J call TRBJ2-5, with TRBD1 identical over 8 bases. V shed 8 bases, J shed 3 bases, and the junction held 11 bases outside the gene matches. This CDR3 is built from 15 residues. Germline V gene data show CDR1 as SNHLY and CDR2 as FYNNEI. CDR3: CASLPTGGPEETQYF. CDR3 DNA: TGTGCCAGCCTCCCCACAGGGGGACCAGAAGAGACCCAGTACTTC.

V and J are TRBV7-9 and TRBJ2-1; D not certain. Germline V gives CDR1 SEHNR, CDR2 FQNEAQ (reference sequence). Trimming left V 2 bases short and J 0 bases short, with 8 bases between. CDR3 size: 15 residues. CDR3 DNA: TGTGCCAGCAGCTTACCTGAGATCTCCTACAATGAGCAGTTCTTC. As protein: CASSLPEISYNEQFF.

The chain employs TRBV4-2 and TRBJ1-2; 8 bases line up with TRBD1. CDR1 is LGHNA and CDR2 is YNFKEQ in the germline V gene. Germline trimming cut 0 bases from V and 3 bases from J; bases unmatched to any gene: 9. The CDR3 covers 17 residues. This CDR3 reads CASSQDRQGAIYYGYTF. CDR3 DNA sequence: TGTGCCAGCAGCCAAGATCGGCAGGGGGCAATTTACTATGGCTACACCTTC.

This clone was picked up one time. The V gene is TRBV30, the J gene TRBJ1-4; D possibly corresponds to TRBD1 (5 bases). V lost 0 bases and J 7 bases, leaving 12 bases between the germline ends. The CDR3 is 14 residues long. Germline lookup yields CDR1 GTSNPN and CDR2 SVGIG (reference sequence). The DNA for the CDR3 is TGTGCCTGGAGTGTTGGGGGACTTGGTGAAAAACTGTTTTTT. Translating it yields CAWSVGGLGEKLFF.

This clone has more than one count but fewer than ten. This chain's CDR3 is CASSYITGQQETQYF. The DNA for the CDR3 is TGTGCCAGCAGTTATATTACAGGCCAACAAGAGACCCAGTACTTC. The chain joins TRBV6-5 to TRBJ2-5, with D possibly matching TRBD1 (5 bases). Trimming removed 3 bases at V and 2 bases at J, with 13 bases between. The CDR3 has 15 amino acids. CDR1 and CDR2 from the germline V gene are MNHEY and SVGAGI.

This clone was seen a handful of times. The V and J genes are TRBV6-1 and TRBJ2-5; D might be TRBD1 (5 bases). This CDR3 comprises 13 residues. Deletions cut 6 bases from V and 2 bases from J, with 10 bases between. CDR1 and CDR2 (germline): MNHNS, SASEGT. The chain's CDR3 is CASRSKGQETQYF. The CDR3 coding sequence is TGTGCCAGCAGGTCGAAGGGGCAAGAGACCCAGTACTTC.

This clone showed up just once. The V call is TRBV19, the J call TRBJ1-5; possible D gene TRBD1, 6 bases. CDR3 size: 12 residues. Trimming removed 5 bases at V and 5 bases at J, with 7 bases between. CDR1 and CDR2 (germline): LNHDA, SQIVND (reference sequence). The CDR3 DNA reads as TGTGCCAGTAGTGGGGGCCATCAGCCCCAGCATTTT. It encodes CASSGGHQPQHF.

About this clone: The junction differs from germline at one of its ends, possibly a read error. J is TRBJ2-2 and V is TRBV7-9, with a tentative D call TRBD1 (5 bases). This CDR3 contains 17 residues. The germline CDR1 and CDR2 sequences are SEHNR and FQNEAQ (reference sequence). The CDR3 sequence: CSSSSQILQGNTGELFF. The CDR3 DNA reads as TGTTCCAGCAGCTCTCAAATCCTTCAGGGAAACACCGGGGAGCTGTTTTTT.

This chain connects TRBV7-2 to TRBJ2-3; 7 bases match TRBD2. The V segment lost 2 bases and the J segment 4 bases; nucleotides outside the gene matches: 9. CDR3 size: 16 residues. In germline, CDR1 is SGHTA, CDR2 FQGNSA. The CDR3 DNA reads TGTGCCAGCAGCTTATGGGTGGGGGGGAGCGCAGATACGCAGTATTTT. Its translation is CASSLWVGGSADTQYF.

For the CDR3, the DNA is TGCAGTGCTAGACTACCCAATGAGCAGTTCTTC. Translation gives CSARLPNEQFF. J is TRBJ2-1 and V is TRBV20-1; D not certain. Per the germline V gene, CDR1 is DFQATT and CDR2 is SNEGSKA (reference sequence). This CDR3 has 11 amino acids. V gave up 2 bases and J gave up 6 bases, with 5 bases separating them.

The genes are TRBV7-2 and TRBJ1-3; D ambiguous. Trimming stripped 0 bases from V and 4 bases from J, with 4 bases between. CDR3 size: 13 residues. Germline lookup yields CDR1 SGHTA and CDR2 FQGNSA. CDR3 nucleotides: TGTGCCAGCAGCTTAGCACAAGGAAACACCATATATTTT. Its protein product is CASSLAQGNTIYF.

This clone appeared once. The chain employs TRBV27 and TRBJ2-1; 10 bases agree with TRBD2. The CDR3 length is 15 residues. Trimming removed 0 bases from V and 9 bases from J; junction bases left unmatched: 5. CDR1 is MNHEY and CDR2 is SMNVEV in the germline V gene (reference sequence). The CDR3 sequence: CASSLSASGGGEQFF. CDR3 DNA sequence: TGTGCCAGCAGTTTATCGGCTAGCGGGGGAGGTGAGCAGTTCTTC.

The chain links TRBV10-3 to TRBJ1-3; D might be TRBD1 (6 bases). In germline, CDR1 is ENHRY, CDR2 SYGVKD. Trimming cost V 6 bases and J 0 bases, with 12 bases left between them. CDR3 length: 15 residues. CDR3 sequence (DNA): TGTGCCATCAGCCCAGACAGGAGCTCTGGAAACACCATATATTTT. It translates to CAISPDRSSGNTIYF.

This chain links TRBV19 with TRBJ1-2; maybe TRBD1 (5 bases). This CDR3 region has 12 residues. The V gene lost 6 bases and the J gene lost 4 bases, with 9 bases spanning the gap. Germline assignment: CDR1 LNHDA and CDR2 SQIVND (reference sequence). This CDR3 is CASSPQGYGYTF. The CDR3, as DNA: TGTGCCAGTAGCCCTCAGGGCTATGGCTACACCTTC.

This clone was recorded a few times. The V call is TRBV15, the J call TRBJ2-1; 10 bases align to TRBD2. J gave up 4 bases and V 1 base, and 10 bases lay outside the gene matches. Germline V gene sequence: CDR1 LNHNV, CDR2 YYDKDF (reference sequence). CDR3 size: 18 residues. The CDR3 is CATSRVRGGLAAYNEQFF. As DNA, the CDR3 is TGTGCCACCAGCAGAGTGAGGGGTGGACTAGCGGCATACAATGAGCAGTTCTTC.

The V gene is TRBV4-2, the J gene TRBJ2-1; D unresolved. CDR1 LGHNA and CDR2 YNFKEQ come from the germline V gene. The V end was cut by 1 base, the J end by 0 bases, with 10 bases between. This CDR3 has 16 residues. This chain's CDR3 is CASSQGAPNSYNEQFF. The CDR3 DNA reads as TGTGCCAGCAGCCAAGGTGCCCCTAACTCCTACAATGAGCAGTTCTTC.